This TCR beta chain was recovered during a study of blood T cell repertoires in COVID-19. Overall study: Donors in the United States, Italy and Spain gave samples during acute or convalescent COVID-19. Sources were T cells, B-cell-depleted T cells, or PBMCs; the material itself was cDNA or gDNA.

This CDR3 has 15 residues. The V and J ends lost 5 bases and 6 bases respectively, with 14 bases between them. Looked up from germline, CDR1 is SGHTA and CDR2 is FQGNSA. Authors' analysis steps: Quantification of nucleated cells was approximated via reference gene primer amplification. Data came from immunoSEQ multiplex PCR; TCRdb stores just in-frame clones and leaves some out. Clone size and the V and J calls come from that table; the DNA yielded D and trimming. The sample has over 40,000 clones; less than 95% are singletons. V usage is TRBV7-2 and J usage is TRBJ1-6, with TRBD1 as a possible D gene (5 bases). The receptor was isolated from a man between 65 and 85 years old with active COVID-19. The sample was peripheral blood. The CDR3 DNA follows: TGTGCCAGCAGCCCCCGCGGAGGGGCTAATTCACCCCTCCACTTT. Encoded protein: CASSPRGGANSPLHF.